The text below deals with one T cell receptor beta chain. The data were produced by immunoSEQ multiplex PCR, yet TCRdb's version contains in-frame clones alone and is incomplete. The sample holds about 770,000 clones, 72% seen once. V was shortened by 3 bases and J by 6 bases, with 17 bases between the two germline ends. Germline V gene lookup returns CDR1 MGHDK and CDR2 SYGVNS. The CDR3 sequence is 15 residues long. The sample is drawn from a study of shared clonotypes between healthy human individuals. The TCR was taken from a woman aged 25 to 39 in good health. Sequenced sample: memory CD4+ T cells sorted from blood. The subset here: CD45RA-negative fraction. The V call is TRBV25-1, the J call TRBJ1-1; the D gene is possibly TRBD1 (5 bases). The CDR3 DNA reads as TGTGCCAGCAGTGACCGTGACAGAGGGGCCGCTGAAGCTTTCTTT. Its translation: CASSDRDRGAAEAFF.